These T cell receptor beta chains were read from a single sample in a study of CD8+CD57+ T cells in acquired aplastic anemia. TCRdb itself ran the reads through MiXCR, one entry per CDR3 protein. Of about 150,000 distinct CDR3 sequences in the sample, 40% to 65% are singletons; the top ten hold less than 15%. Input material: sorted CD4+, CD8+, or CD8+CD57+ T cells (not recorded which) from PBMCs. The source of these receptors is a human donor with aplastic anemia. Both conserved end residues are trimmed from each CDR3.

j_call	v_call	cdr3_aa
TRBJ1-2	TRBV7-2	ASSLGGTVPGGYT
TRBJ1-4	TRBV7-8	ASSSWDRVSNEKLF
TRBJ1-1	TRBV4-3	ASSQDRSRILNTEAF
TRBJ1-2	TRBV2	ASSEAGGYGYT
TRBJ2-5	TRBV9	ASSAEDRGIRETQY
TRBJ1-1	TRBV7-6	ASSLTRTGNTEAF
TRBJ2-2	TRBV9	ASSLTDTGELF
TRBJ1-1	TRBV29-1	SVLDQGNIEAF
TRBJ2-7	TRBV6-1	ASSLFGGDYEQY
TRBJ1-3	TRBV9	ASSVVGGEFSGNTIY
TRBJ1-5	TRBV7-8	ASSSRGEPQH
TRBJ1-4	TRBV24-1	ATSGLRANEKLF
TRBJ2-3	TRBV25-1	ASSEGHRTDTQY
TRBJ2-7	TRBV10-3	AISGTAYEQY
TRBJ1-5	TRBV29-1	SGWYQETQH
TRBJ1-2	TRBV20-1	SASTPPTNYGYT
TRBJ2-7	TRBV7-9	ASSSRAQDEQY
TRBJ2-1	TRBV5-4	ASSLRAGGPYNEQF
TRBJ2-7	TRBV20-1	SAREGGREYEQY
TRBJ1-4	TRBV10-3	AIAASATNEKLF
TRBJ2-1	TRBV2	ASTVLNEQF
TRBJ2-7	TRBV4-1	ASCRGGQGREQY
TRBJ1-2	TRBV2	ASRDRGTYGYT
TRBJ1-1	TRBV10-3	AISESGGVNTEAF
TRBJ2-1	TRBV6-2/TRBV6-3	ASAGGGSSYNEQF
TRBJ2-7	TRBV7-8	ASSLARGYEQY
TRBJ2-7	TRBV7-9	ASSRILGLSYEQY
TRBJ2-3	TRBV7-9	ASSFSGGYTDTQY
TRBJ2-5	TRBV7-2	ASSPQVRAGETQY
TRBJ2-7	TRBV2	ASSYTSGPYEQY
TRBJ2-1	TRBV24-1	ATSDPNSNEQF
TRBJ2-3	TRBV19	ASSRWGRGPDTQY
TRBJ1-1	TRBV7-8	ASSSKPEEAF
TRBJ2-1	TRBV10-3	AISPQGSYNEQF
TRBJ2-1	TRBV9	ASSPRGGNPTSVEQF
TRBJ1-1	TRBV9	ASSLPNTEAF
TRBJ2-1	TRBV5-1	ASSLGQGRWGEQF
TRBJ1-1	TRBV7-2	ASSRLNTEAF
TRBJ2-5	TRBV14	ASSQGLAGQETQY
TRBJ1-4	TRBV5-4	ASSQGTGDEKLF
TRBJ1-4	TRBV20-1	SARDGHKDNEKLF
TRBJ2-6	TRBV7-3	ASSHGSGPGANVLT
TRBJ2-7	TRBV6-5	ASSYSIDRPTYDQY
TRBJ2-5	TRBV5-1	ASSFRGVEGETQY